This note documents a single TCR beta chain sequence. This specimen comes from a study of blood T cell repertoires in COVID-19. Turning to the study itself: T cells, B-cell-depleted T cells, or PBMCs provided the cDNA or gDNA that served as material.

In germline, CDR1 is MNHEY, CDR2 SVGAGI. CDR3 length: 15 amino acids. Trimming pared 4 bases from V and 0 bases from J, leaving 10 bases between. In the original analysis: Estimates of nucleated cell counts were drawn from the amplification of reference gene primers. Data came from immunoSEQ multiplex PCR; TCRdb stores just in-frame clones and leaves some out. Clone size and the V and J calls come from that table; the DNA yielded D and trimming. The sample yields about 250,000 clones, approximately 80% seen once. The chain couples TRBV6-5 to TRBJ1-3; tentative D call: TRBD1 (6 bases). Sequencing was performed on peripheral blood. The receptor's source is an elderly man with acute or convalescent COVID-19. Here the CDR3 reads CASSSGDSSGNTIYF. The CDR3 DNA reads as TGTGCCAGCAGTTCAGGGGATTCCTCTGGAAACACCATATATTTT.